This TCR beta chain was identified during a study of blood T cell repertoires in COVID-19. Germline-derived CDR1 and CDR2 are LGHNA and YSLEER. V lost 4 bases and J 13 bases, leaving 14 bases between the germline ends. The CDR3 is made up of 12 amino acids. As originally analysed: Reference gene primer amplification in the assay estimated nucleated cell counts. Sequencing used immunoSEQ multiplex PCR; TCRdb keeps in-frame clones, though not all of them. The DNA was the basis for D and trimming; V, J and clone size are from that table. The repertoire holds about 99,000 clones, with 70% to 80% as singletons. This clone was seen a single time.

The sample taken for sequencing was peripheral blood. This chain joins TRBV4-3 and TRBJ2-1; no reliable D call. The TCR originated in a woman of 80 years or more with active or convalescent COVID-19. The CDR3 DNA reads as TGCGCCAGCAGCCTAGCTGAAGGTAGTCAGTTCTTC. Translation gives CASSLAEGSQFF.